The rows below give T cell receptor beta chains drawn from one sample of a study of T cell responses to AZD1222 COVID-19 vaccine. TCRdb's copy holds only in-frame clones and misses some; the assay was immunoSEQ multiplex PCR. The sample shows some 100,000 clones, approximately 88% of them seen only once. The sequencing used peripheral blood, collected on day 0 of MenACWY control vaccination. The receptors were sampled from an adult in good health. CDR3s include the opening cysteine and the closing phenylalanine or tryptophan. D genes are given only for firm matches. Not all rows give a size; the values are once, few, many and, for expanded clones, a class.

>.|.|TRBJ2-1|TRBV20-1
TGCAGTGCTAGTGGAGCGACGGTCGGTGATGAGCAGTTCTTC
CSASGATVGDEQFF
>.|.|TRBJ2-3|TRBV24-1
TGTGCCACCAGTCCGAGATACAGCACAGATACGCAGTATTTT
CATSPRYSTDTQYF
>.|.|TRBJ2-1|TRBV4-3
TGCGCCAGCAGGGCGGTTGGGGCTGGCCACAATGAGCAGTTCTTC
CASRAVGAGHNEQFF
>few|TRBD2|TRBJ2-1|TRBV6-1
TGTGCCAGCAGTGAAAATCTAGCGGGAGCTGGGAGTGAGCAGTTCTTC
CASSENLAGAGSEQFF
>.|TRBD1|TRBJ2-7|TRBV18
TGTGCCAGCTCACAGGGACAGAGCTCCTACGAGCAGTACTTC
CASSQGQSSYEQYF
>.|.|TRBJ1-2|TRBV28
TGTGCCAGCAGTTTGCCGGGGACGGGCTATGGCTACACCTTC
CASSLPGTGYGYTF
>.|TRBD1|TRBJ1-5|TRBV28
TGTGCCAGCAGTTTATCACGGCAGGGGGGGGATCAGCCCCAGCATTTT
CASSLSRQGGDQPQHF
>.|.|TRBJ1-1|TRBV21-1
TGTGCCAGCAGCAACCTCCCCCCCGGATTGGACACCCTTCAGAACACTGAAGCTTTCTTT
CASSNLPPGLDTLQNTEAFF
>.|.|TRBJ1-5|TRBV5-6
TGTGCCAGCAGCTTGGGGGAAGAGGGGGGAAATCAGCCCCAGCATTTT
CASSLGEEGGNQPQHF
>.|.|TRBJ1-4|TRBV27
TGTGCCAGCAGTTTCGAAGGGAAGGGGACAAAACTGTTTTTT
CASSFEGKGTKLFF
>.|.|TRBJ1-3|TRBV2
TGTGCCAGCAGTGTGATCTCTGGAAACACCATATATTTT
CASSVISGNTIYF
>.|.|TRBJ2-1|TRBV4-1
TGCGCCAGCAGTCCGGGGGCGGTCCTATACAATGAGCAGTTCTTC
CASSPGAVLYNEQFF
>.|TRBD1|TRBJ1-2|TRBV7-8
TGTGCCAGCAGCGTAGACAGGGGATCTAACTATGGCTACACCTTC
CASSVDRGSNYGYTF
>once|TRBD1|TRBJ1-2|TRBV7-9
TGTGCCAGCAGCTCCCGGGACAGTTCCTATGGCTACACCTTC
CASSSRDSSYGYTF
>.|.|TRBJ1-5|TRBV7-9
TGTGCCAGCAGCTTATTTCCCGATCAGCCCCAGCATTTT
CASSLFPDQPQHF
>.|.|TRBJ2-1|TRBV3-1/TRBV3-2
TGTGCCAGCAGCCTAGACAGGATTAATGAGCAGTTCTTC
CASSLDRINEQFF
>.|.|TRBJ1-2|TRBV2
TGTGCCAGCAGTGAAGCGGGTCCACCCTATGGCTACACCTTC
CASSEAGPPYGYTF
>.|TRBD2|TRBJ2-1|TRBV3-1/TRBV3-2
TGTGCCAGCAGCCAAGGTAGCGGGAGGGCCATATGGAATGAGCAGTTCTTC
CASSQGSGRAIWNEQFF
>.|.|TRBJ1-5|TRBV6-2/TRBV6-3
TGTGCCAGCAGTTACGAGGGGTGGTTCACCCCCCAGCATTTT
CASSYEGWFTPQHF
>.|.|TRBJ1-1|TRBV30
TGTGCCTGGAGGGCGGGAGGGAACACTGAAGCTTTCTTT
CAWRAGGNTEAFF
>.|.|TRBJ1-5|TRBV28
TGTGCCAGCAGTTTTACACCGGAGCCCCAGCATTTT
CASSFTPEPQHF
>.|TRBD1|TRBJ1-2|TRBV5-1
TGCGCCAGCAGGCACGGGACAGGGTCTATCTCCTATGGCTACACCTTC
CASRHGTGSISYGYTF
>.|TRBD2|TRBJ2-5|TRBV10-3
TGTGCCATCAGTGAGAGGGGGACTAGCGTAGGAGAGACCCAGTACTTC
CAISERGTSVGETQYF
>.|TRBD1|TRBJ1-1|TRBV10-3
TGTGCCATCAGCGGACAGGGGGCGCTTGGCACTGAAGCTTTCTTT
CAISGQGALGTEAFF
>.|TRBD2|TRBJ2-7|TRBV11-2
TGTGCCAGCAGCTCGGATTCCGGGACTAGCGGGTACGAGCAGTACTTC
CASSSDSGTSGYEQYF
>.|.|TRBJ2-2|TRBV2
TGTGCCAGCAGTCGGGCCACCGGGGAGCTGTTTTTT
CASSRATGELFF
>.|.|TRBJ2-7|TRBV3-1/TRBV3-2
TGTGCCAGCAGCCAAGACTCAGGTCGGGAGCAGTACTTC
CASSQDSGREQYF
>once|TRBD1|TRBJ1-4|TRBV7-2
TGTGCCAGCAGCGGTATGACAGGGGTTGGCGAAAAACTGTTTTTT
CASSGMTGVGEKLFF
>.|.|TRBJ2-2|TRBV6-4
TGTGCCAGCAGGGCGGGACATAACACCGGGGAGCTGTTTTTT
CASRAGHNTGELFF
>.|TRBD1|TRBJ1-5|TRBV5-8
TGTGCCAGCAGCCGGACAGGCCCCGGCGAGCCCCAGCATTTT
CASSRTGPGEPQHF
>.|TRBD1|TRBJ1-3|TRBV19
TGTGCCAGTACCCCGAGGGCCAGGGGGCTCGGAAACACCATATATTTT
CASTPRARGLGNTIYF
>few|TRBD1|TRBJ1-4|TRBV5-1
TGCGCCAGCAGCCAGGCGACAGGGTCTAATGAAAAACTGTTTTTT
CASSQATGSNEKLFF
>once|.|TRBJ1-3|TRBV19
TGTGCCAGTACCTGGGGGGGCTCGATTGGAAACACCATATATTTT
CASTWGGSIGNTIYF
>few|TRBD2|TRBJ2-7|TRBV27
TGTGCCAGCAGCTCCCCTCGGCGCGGGAGAATCTCCTACGAGCAGTACTTC
CASSSPRRGRISYEQYF
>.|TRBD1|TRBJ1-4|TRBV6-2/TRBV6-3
TGTGCCAGCAGCCCGGGACAGGGTAGTCTTGAAAAACTGTTTTTT
CASSPGQGSLEKLFF
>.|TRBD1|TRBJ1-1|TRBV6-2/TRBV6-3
TGTGCCAGCAGCCCAGGGGGGACTGAAGCTTTCTTT
CASSPGGTEAFF
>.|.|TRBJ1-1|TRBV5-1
TGCGCCAGCAGCCTACTCGGGGCTGCCAACACTGAAGCTTTCTTT
CASSLLGAANTEAFF
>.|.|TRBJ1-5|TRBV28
TGTGCCAGCAGTTTGGGGGATTATCAGCCCCAGCATTTT
CASSLGDYQPQHF
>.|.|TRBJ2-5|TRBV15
TGTGCCACCAGCAGAGGGGCAGGGTGGGAGACCCAGTACTTC
CATSRGAGWETQYF
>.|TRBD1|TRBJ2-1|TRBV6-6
TGTGCCAGCAGTTACTCCCGGGACAGGAACTACAATGAGCAGTTCTTC
CASSYSRDRNYNEQFF
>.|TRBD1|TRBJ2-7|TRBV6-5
TGTGCCAGTAGGACCGGGACAGCAGGGCACGAGCAGTACTTC
CASRTGTAGHEQYF
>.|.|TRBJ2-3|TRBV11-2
TGTGCCAGCAGCTTTGCGCCTAGACCGAGAAGGTTAGATACGCAGTATTTT
CASSFAPRPRRLDTQYF
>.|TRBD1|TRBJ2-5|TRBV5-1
TGCGCCAGCAGCCTGAAGATACCGGGACAGGGAGGAGAGACCCAGTACTTC
CASSLKIPGQGGETQYF
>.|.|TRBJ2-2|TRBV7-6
TGTGCCAGCAGCGGATTGGGACGGGAACGGGCCGGGGAGCTGTTTTTT
CASSGLGRERAGELFF
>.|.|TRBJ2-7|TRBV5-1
TGCGCCAGCAGCTTGAACAGTCAGAGCTCCTACGAGCAGTACTTC
CASSLNSQSSYEQYF
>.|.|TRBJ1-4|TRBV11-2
TGTGCCAGCAGCATCGGGACGGAACCTTTCGCTGAAAAACTGTTTTTT
CASSIGTEPFAEKLFF
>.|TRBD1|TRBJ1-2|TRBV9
TGTGCCAGCAGCATAACAGGGGGCCAGTCTGGCTACACCTTC
CASSITGGQSGYTF